This TCR beta chain emerged from a study of blood T cells in healthy people across ages. There are a few counts of this clonotype. The target antigen is unknown. Study-level results: Relative to aged donors, long-lived donors carried more naive CD4+ cells and displayed higher diversity.

CDR1 is MGHDK, CDR2 SYGVNS, per germline. This CDR3 contains 13 residues. Trimming removed 8 bases at V and 2 bases at J, with 12 bases between. A second PCR, run for about 7 to 11 cycles, used a sample-barcoded 5' primer plus a J-beta primer mix. Each TCR beta cDNA got a 12-nucleotide random molecular identifier. Using its own MiXCR run on the 5' RACE reads, TCRdb lists one record per CDR3 protein. The table shows about 570,000 distinct CDR3 sequences, with 27% occurring only once. This sample also appeared in a second study, on T cells of mothers and their children. From that second work: The shaping of TCR recombination output by thymic selection is similar in related and unrelated pairs. A slight, non-significant increase in overlap was found for related mother-child pairs relative to unrelated pairs.

Sequencing was performed on blood. This TCR was sampled from a boy aged 2 to 9 in good health. The V and J genes are TRBV25-1 and TRBJ1-2; TRBD1 might be the D (6 bases). CDR3 coding DNA: TGTGCCAGCCTTGCACAGGGAAACTATGGCTACACCTTC. It codes for CASLAQGNYGYTF.